Listed below are T cell receptor beta chains from one sample, sequenced in a study of regulatory T cells in long-lasting Graves disease. TCRdb itself ran the multiplex PCR reads through MiXCR, one entry per CDR3 protein. The sample carries 500,000 to 700,000 distinct CDR3 sequences, around 30% recorded once. This material consisted of peripheral blood mononuclear cells (PBMCs), taken when the disease was refractory, from a patient treated with antithyroid drugs. The receptor source for this set is a female donor with Graves disease. CDR3s include the opening cysteine and the closing phenylalanine or tryptophan. D genes are given only for firm matches. Size values are once, few and many counts, or a class for expanded clones, and some rows have none.

v_gene	d_gene	j_gene	abundance	CDR3aa	CDR3nt
TRBV7-6	TRBD1	TRBJ1-3	once	CASSFPGQGLGNTIYF	TGTGCCAGCAGCTTCCCGGGACAGGGGCTTGGAAACACCATATATTTT
TRBV20-1	-	TRBJ1-1	-	CSAPDPGEAEAFF	TGCAGTGCCCCGGACCCGGGTGAGGCTGAAGCTTTCTTT
TRBV20-1	TRBD1	TRBJ2-7	few	CSAGQGGSYEQYF	TGCAGTGCTGGACAGGGAGGCTCCTACGAGCAGTACTTC
TRBV6-2/TRBV6-3	-	TRBJ1-6	-	CASSYDSIKTLHF	TGTGCCAGCAGTTACGACAGCATTAAGACCCTCCACTTT
TRBV12-3/TRBV12-4	-	TRBJ2-6	many	CASGYSGANVLTF	TGTGCCAGCGGGTACTCTGGGGCCAACGTCCTGACTTTC
TRBV19	TRBD2	TRBJ2-2	few	CASSINLAGGGTGELFF	TGTGCCAGTAGTATTAATCTAGCGGGAGGGGGAACCGGGGAGCTGTTTTTT
TRBV24-1	TRBD1	TRBJ1-3	few	CATQDRTSGNTIYF	TGTGCCACCCAGGACAGGACCTCTGGAAACACCATATATTTT
TRBV5-1	TRBD1	TRBJ1-1	few	CASSFPGQGTATEAFF	TGCGCCAGCAGCTTTCCGGGACAGGGTACCGCGACTGAAGCTTTCTTT
TRBV20-1	TRBD2	TRBJ2-2	-	CSARLAGGYTGELFF	TGCAGTGCCAGACTAGCGGGAGGGTACACCGGGGAGCTGTTTTTT
TRBV30	-	TRBJ1-1	few	CAWSVRRTDEAFF	TGTGCCTGGAGTGTACGCCGGACAGACGAAGCTTTCTTT
TRBV5-1	TRBD2	TRBJ2-7	few	CASSLTRTSGVLYEQYF	TGCGCCAGCAGCCTGACCAGGACTAGCGGAGTCCTCTACGAGCAGTACTTC
TRBV28	-	TRBJ1-2	few	CASSDGQHYGYTF	TGTGCCAGCAGTGACGGACAGCACTATGGCTACACCTTC
TRBV3-1	-	TRBJ1-6	-	CASSQSPDSLISALHF	TGTGCCAGCAGCCAATCCCCGGACAGTCTAATATCAGCCCTCCACTTT
TRBV3-1	-	TRBJ1-4	few	CASSLPTGSGVKLFF	TGTGCCAGCAGCCTACCTACCGGGAGCGGCGTGAAACTGTTTTTT
TRBV10-3	TRBD1	TRBJ1-1	many	CAINPGQGEAFF	TGTGCCATCAACCCGGGACAGGGGGAAGCTTTCTTT
TRBV4-1	-	TRBJ2-7	-	CASSQVMAYEQYF	TGCGCCAGCAGCCAAGTAATGGCCTACGAGCAGTACTTC
TRBV30	-	TRBJ1-5	-	CAWSASMGQPQHF	TGTGCCTGGAGCGCCTCGATGGGTCAGCCCCAGCATTTT
TRBV15	-	TRBJ1-2	few	CATSRVGQNYGYTF	TGTGCCACCAGCAGAGTTGGACAAAACTATGGCTACACCTTC
TRBV12-3/TRBV12-4	-	TRBJ2-7	few	CASSFGFTTEQYF	TGTGCCAGCAGTTTCGGATTTACAACCGAGCAGTACTTC
TRBV12-3/TRBV12-4	TRBD1	TRBJ2-2	many	CASSFRQGGAGELFF	TGTGCCAGCAGTTTTCGACAGGGTGGCGCCGGGGAGCTGTTTTTT
TRBV9	-	TRBJ1-1	-	CASSVASEMNTEAFF	TGTGCCAGCAGCGTAGCGTCTGAGATGAACACTGAAGCTTTCTTT
TRBV6-2/TRBV6-3	-	TRBJ1-3	-	CASSYSGRAGNTIYF	TGTGCCAGCAGTTACTCGGGCAGGGCTGGAAACACCATATATTTT
TRBV6-1	-	TRBJ2-7	-	CASSPTLTSYEQYF	TGTGCCAGCAGCCCCACGTTGACCTCCTACGAGCAGTACTTC
TRBV12-3/TRBV12-4	-	TRBJ1-1	few	CASSFQVPANTEAFF	TGTGCCAGCAGTTTTCAGGTCCCTGCGAACACTGAAGCTTTCTTT
TRBV5-6	-	TRBJ1-2	-	CASSLARTASYGYTF	TGTGCCAGCAGCTTGGCAAGGACAGCCTCTTATGGCTACACCTTC
TRBV2	TRBD1	TRBJ1-5	many	CASRDRDKGAQPQHF	TGTGCCAGCAGGGACAGGGATAAGGGGGCTCAGCCCCAGCATTTT
TRBV29-1	TRBD2	TRBJ2-7	few	CSVEREGLYEQYF	TGCAGCGTGGAGCGGGAGGGCCTGTACGAGCAGTACTTC
TRBV5-1	TRBD1	TRBJ1-1	-	CASSGQGGNTEAFF	TGTGCCAGCAGCGGACAGGGGGGGAACACTGAAGCTTTCTTT
TRBV7-2	TRBD2	TRBJ2-5	-	CASSPTSGYTTQYF	TGTGCCAGCAGCCCTACTAGCGGGTACACGACCCAGTACTTC
TRBV20-1	TRBD2	TRBJ2-7	-	CSASGTNGYEQYF	TGCAGTGCTAGTGGGACTAATGGTTACGAGCAGTACTTC
TRBV6-8	TRBD1	TRBJ1-2	-	CTSTYRGQGYGYTF	TGTACCAGCACCTACAGGGGGCAAGGCTATGGCTACACCTTC
TRBV9	-	TRBJ2-3	-	CASSVDPSFEDTQYF	TGTGCCAGCAGCGTAGACCCTAGCTTCGAAGATACGCAGTATTTT
TRBV5-1	-	TRBJ1-4	-	CASRGGQFINEKLFF	TGCGCCAGCAGAGGGGGGCAGTTCATTAATGAAAAACTGTTTTTT
TRBV18	-	TRBJ1-3	-	CASSPSQASSGNTIYF	TGTGCCAGCTCACCATCACAGGCTAGCTCTGGAAACACCATATATTTT
TRBV27	TRBD1	TRBJ2-7	many	CASTTGQGASYEQYF	TGTGCCAGCACCACGGGACAGGGGGCTTCATACGAGCAGTACTTC
TRBV14	TRBD2	TRBJ2-7	-	CASSHGRGGLAYEQYF	TGTGCCAGCAGCCACGGCCGGGGGGGCTTAGCCTACGAGCAGTACTTC
TRBV27	-	TRBJ2-7	-	CASSSRIHHGGPVDEQYF	TGTGCCAGCAGTTCCCGAATACACCATGGAGGCCCGGTTGACGAGCAGTACTTC
TRBV28	-	TRBJ2-5	few	CASRWGFQETQYF	TGTGCCAGCAGATGGGGGTTCCAAGAGACCCAGTACTTC
TRBV4-1	-	TRBJ1-2	-	CASSTGFGNGYTF	TGCGCCAGCTCTACGGGGTTCGGGAATGGCTACACCTTC
TRBV7-9	-	TRBJ2-4	-	CASSLQARGGFVKNIQYF	TGTGCCAGCAGCTTGCAGGCAAGGGGGGGTTTTGTCAAAAACATTCAGTACTTC
TRBV12-3/TRBV12-4	-	TRBJ1-6	-	CASSLRVHDSPLHF	TGTGCCAGCAGCCTCAGGGTCCACGATTCACCCCTCCACTTT
TRBV12-3/TRBV12-4	-	TRBJ1-3	few	CASSSTGSAVFGNTIYF	TGTGCCAGCAGTTCCACTGGGTCGGCGGTATTTGGAAACACCATATATTTT
TRBV12-3/TRBV12-4	TRBD2	TRBJ2-3	few	CASSSSSGSTDTQYF	TGTGCCAGCAGCTCCTCTAGCGGTAGCACAGATACGCAGTATTTT
TRBV29-1	-	TRBJ1-1	-	CSVETPGRYPEAFF	TGCAGCGTCGAAACTCCAGGGAGGTACCCTGAAGCTTTCTTT
TRBV20-1	-	TRBJ2-7	-	CSARDYRPPYEQYF	TGCAGTGCTAGAGATTACAGGCCGCCCTACGAGCAGTACTTC
TRBV12-3/TRBV12-4	-	TRBJ1-5	-	CASTWAGDSNQPQHF	TGTGCCAGTACGTGGGCAGGCGATAGCAATCAGCCCCAGCATTTT
TRBV12-3/TRBV12-4	TRBD2	TRBJ2-3	-	CASSTPSGRVTDTQYF	TGTGCCAGCAGTACCCCTAGCGGGAGGGTCACAGATACGCAGTATTTT
TRBV24-1	-	TRBJ2-6	-	CATSPLPPISGANVLTF	TGTGCCACCAGTCCACTTCCCCCAATCTCTGGGGCCAACGTCCTGACTTTC
TRBV6-1	-	TRBJ1-1	-	CASSVLGGPTEAFF	TGTGCCAGCAGTGTGCTAGGGGGGCCTACTGAAGCTTTCTTT
TRBV20-1	TRBD2	TRBJ2-1	few	CSAPGGSGRGDEQFF	TGCAGTGCGCCCGGGGGGAGCGGGAGAGGGGATGAGCAGTTCTTC
TRBV5-1	TRBD2	TRBJ2-2	-	CASSRLSPSGTNTGELFF	TGCGCCAGCAGCCGCTTAAGTCCTAGCGGGACGAACACCGGGGAGCTGTTTTTT
TRBV9	-	TRBJ1-2	-	CASSVDLRASGYGYTF	TGTGCCAGCAGCGTAGATCTCAGGGCGAGTGGCTATGGCTACACCTTC
TRBV14	-	TRBJ1-6	few	CASSNPGRHSPLHF	TGTGCCAGCTCCAACCCGGGGAGGCATTCACCCCTCCACTTT
TRBV20-1	-	TRBJ1-6	-	CSASYGRDSPLHF	TGCAGTGCTAGCTACGGGAGAGATTCACCCCTCCACTTT
TRBV28	TRBD2	TRBJ2-3	-	CASSPSGTLGGTQYF	TGTGCCAGCAGCCCTAGCGGGACCCTTGGGGGTACGCAGTATTTT
TRBV24-1	TRBD1	TRBJ1-5	few	CATSDGTVLSNQPQHF	TGTGCCACCAGTGACGGGACAGTTCTTAGTAATCAGCCCCAGCATTTT
TRBV7-8	TRBD1	TRBJ1-2	few	CASSPPRAGTERYTF	TGTGCCAGCAGCCCACCCCGAGCCGGGACAGAACGCTACACCTTC
TRBV18	TRBD2	TRBJ2-5	-	CASSPGTSVETQYF	TGTGCCAGCTCTCCCGGGACTAGCGTGGAGACCCAGTACTTC
TRBV11-2	-	TRBJ1-2	many	CASSLGEISGYTF	TGTGCCAGCAGCTTAGGGGAAATCTCTGGCTACACCTTC